This is a list of T cell receptor beta chains from one sample in a study of vaccination effects on CD4 cells after COVID-19. Their target antigens are unknown. Libraries were prepared by immunoSEQ multiplex PCR; TCRdb keeps only in-frame clonotypes and omits some of them. This sample has 35,000 to 45,000 clones, with about 80% found just once. This sample comprised CD4+ T cells from PBMCs cultured with HCoV-NL63 spike peptides, obtained after COVID-19 vaccination. These receptors were obtained from a human donor who received a COVID-19 vaccine. Some clones in this sample may be carry-over from other donors' samples. Each CDR3 is given with its conserved first and last residue. A D gene is named only where the DNA matches it firmly. Only some rows state a clone size, as once, few, many or a class for expanded clones.

cdr3_aa	cdr3_nt	d_call	v_call	j_call	cdr3_length	clone_size
CASSKTPLSGNEQFF	TGTGCCAGTAGTAAAACACCACTCAGCGGGAATGAGCAGTTCTTC	-	TRBV19	TRBJ2-1	15	-
CASSSTHAGAWRNTIYF	TGTGCCAGCAGCTCTACACATGCAGGGGCCTGGCGAAACACCATATATTTT	-	TRBV11-2	TRBJ1-3	17	few
CAWSTGSSGNTIYF	TGTGCCTGGAGTACAGGGAGCTCTGGAAACACCATATATTTT	-	TRBV30	TRBJ1-3	14	-
CASSLSLGETYGYTF	TGCGCCAGCAGCTTATCTCTAGGGGAGACCTATGGCTACACCTTC	-	TRBV5-1	TRBJ1-2	15	-
CASSQSNSSSGNTIYF	TGCGCCAGCAGTCAATCGAACAGCAGCTCTGGAAACACCATATATTTT	-	TRBV23-1	TRBJ1-3	16	-
CASSFPGGNQPQHF	TGTGCCAGCAGTTTTCCGGGAGGCAATCAGCCCCAGCATTTT	-	TRBV6-5	TRBJ1-5	14	few
CASSLTGSNQPQHF	TGTGCCAGCTCACTCACCGGGTCAAATCAGCCCCAGCATTTT	-	TRBV18	TRBJ1-5	14	-
CASSYILAGGRDTQYF	TGTGCCAGCAGCTATATACTAGCGGGGGGAAGGGATACGCAGTATTTT	TRBD2	TRBV5-6	TRBJ2-3	16	-
CASSVVGGWHSPLHF	TGTGCCAGCAGCGTAGTCGGGGGATGGCATTCACCCCTCCACTTT	-	TRBV9	TRBJ1-6	15	-
CASSPDRGYTF	TGTGCCAGCAGCCCCGACAGGGGCTACACCTTC	-	TRBV7-2	TRBJ1-2	11	-
CASSLGSGGSGNTIYF	TGTGCCAGCAGCTTAGGGTCAGGGGGATCTGGAAACACCATATATTTT	TRBD1	TRBV7-2	TRBJ1-3	16	-
CSVADRGRQETQYF	TGCAGCGTTGCGGACAGGGGGCGGCAAGAGACCCAGTACTTC	TRBD1	TRBV29-1	TRBJ2-5	14	-
CASSQQGRGYTF	TGTGCCAGCAGCCAACAGGGTCGTGGCTACACCTTC	-	TRBV3-1/TRBV3-2	TRBJ1-2	12	-